This TCR beta chain comes out of a study of Ad26.COV2.S vaccination and SARS-CoV-2 variants. Using immunoSEQ multiplex PCR, the repertoire was profiled, and TCRdb retains in-frame clones only, with some absent. The sample contains more than 300,000 clones, about 85% of which appear only once. Findings and limits, study-wide: Reported findings describe substantial breadth in spike-specific CD8+ and CD4+ T cell responses following vaccination.

Details on this clone: The antigen is unknown.

The CDR3 is 14 residues long. V lost 5 bases to trimming and J lost 1 base, with 11 bases between them. Germline V gene data show CDR1 as MNHNY and CDR2 as SVGAGI (reference sequence). Described treatment: some 20 received Ad26.COV2.S at low or high dose, single or two shots; several received placebo; per-sample allocation not given. Samples came from day 63 after the first vaccine or placebo injection. The TCR was taken from a person aged 18-60 years who received the Ad26.COV2.S COVID-19 vaccine or a placebo. The chain combines TRBV6-6 with TRBJ1-1; D ambiguous. The material sequenced was peripheral blood, taken in a trial of Ad26.COV2.S vaccine versus placebo. CDR3 loop: CASSDPHRNTEAFF. CDR3 bases: TGTGCCAGCAGTGACCCTCACAGGAACACTGAAGCTTTCTTT.